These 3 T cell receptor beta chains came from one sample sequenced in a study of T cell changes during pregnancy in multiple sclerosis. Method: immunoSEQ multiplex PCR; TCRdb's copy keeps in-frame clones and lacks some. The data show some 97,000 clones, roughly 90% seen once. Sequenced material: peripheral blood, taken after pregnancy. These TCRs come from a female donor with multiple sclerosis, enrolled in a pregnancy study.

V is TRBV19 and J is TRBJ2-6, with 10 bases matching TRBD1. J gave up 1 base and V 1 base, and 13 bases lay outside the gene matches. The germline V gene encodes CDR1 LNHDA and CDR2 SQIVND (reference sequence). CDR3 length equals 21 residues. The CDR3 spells CASSIALGGDRGESGANVLTF. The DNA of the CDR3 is TGTGCCAGTAGTATAGCCCTTGGTGGGGACAGGGGAGAGTCTGGGGCCAACGTCCTGACTTTC.

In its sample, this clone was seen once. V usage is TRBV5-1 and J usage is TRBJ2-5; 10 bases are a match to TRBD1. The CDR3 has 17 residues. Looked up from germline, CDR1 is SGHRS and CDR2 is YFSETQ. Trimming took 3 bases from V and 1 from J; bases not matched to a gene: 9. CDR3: CASSSVGGQGVQETQYF. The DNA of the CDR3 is TGCGCCAGCAGCTCAGTGGGAGGACAGGGGGTCCAAGAGACCCAGTACTTC.

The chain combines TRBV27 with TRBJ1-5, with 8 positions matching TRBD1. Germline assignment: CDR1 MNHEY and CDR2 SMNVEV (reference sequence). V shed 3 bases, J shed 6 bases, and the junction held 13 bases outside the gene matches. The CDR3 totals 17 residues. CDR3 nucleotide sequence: TGTGCCAGCAGTTTCATCCAGGGGGCTGAAGGTATTCAGCCCCAGCATTTT. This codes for CASSFIQGAEGIQPQHF.